This TCR beta chain was sequenced for a study of cytomegalovirus exposure and HLA in healthy donors. Germline-derived CDR1 and CDR2 are GTSNPN and SVGIG (reference sequence). This CDR3 is built from 14 residues. V lost 0 bases and J lost 5, with 11 bases in between. Study outcomes and limitations: Later analysis showed most CMV-associated TCR beta chains appearing HLA-restricted.

Details on this clone: The antigen remains undetermined.

The PCR made use of 60 Vbeta and 13 Jbeta primers. Method: immunoSEQ multiplex PCR; TCRdb's copy keeps in-frame clones and lacks some. The table shows over 150,000 clones, with 82% occurring only once. The receptor was isolated from a man aged 50 to 60 in good health and CMV-seropositive. The rearrangement uses TRBV30 and TRBJ1-5; D is ambiguous. Material: PBMCs. The CDR3 region is CAWSVENSHQPQHF. The CDR3 DNA follows: TGTGCCTGGAGTGTTGAAAACAGCCATCAGCCCCAGCATTTT.